The 4 T cell receptor beta chains presented below share a single source sample, sequenced in a study of blood T cell repertoires in COVID-19. Clones were read by immunoSEQ multiplex PCR, and TCRdb kept only the in-frame ones, dropping some. This sample has around 260,000 clones, with about nine tenths found just once. Source material: peripheral blood. These receptors all come from a young woman with active or convalescent COVID-19.

This chain links TRBV4-2 with TRBJ2-3, with TRBD2 matching 12 bases. The CDR3 is 16 residues long. Per the germline V gene, CDR1 is LGHNA and CDR2 is YNFKEQ. Germline trimming cut 1 base from V and 5 bases from J; bases unmatched to any gene: 4. The CDR3 sequence: CASSQASGGAVDTQYF. The CDR3 DNA reads as TGTGCCAGCAGCCAAGCTAGCGGGGGGGCCGTAGATACGCAGTATTTT.

In the case of this clone: The junction departs from germline at one end; a sequencing error may be responsible. This chain joins TRBV7-7 and TRBJ2-2; 7 bases agree with TRBD1. The CDR3 consists of 18 residues. Germline V lookup: CDR1 SSHAT, CDR2 FNYEAQ (reference sequence). CDR3: CASSLAPMTGSNTGELFF. The DNA for the CDR3 is TGTGCTAGCAGCTTAGCCCCGATGACAGGGTCGAACACCGGGGAGCTGTTTTTT.

This chain uses TRBV21-1 with TRBJ2-1; no DNA check was done on the table's D call, TRBD1. TRBV21-1 is recorded as a pseudogene. This CDR3 is 15 amino acids long. CDR3 nucleotide sequence: TGTGCCAGCAGCAAAGACGAGGGGGCCTACAATGAGCAGTTCTTC. Its protein product is CASSKDEGAYNEQFF.

The chain links TRBV4-3 to TRBJ1-2; D gene uncertain. With 0 bases removed from V and 4 bases from J, the gap between germline ends came to 12 bases. CDR1 and CDR2 from the germline V gene are LGHNA and YSLEER. The CDR3 has 15 amino acids. The CDR3 region is CASSQDRQRIYGYTF. In DNA, the CDR3 is TGCGCCAGCAGCCAAGATAGGCAGCGAATCTATGGCTACACCTTC.